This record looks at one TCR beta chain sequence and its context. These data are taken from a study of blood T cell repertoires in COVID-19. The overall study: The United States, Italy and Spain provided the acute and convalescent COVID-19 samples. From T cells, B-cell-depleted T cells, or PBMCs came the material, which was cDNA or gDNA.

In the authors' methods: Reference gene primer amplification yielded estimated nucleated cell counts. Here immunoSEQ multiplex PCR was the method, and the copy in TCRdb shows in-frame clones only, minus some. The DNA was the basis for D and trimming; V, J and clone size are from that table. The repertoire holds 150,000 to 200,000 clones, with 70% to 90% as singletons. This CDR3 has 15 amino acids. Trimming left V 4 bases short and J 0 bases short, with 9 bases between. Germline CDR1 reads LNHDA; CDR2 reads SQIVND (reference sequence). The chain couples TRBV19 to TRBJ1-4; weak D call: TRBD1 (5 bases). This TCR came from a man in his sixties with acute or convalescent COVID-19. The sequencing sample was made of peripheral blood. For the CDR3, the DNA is TGTGCCAGTAGTAGGGGCCGGGCAACTAATGAAAAACTGTTTTTT. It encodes CASSRGRATNEKLFF.